This T cell receptor (beta chain) was retrieved from a study of blood T cell repertoires in COVID-19. After removal of 4 bases from V and 8 bases from J, the junction contained 11 bases not matched to a gene. This CDR3 is 15 amino acids long. Germline V gene data show CDR1 as MNHEY and CDR2 as SVGAGI. Produced via immunoSEQ multiplex PCR; TCRdb's table is partial and in-frame only. The repertoire includes about 89,000 clones, just under 80% of them detected once, and roughly 6.3% sits in the top ten. V gene TRBV6-5 combines with J gene TRBJ1-2; 9 bases match TRBD1. The TCR originated in a man between 65 and 80 years old with COVID-19, enrolled during active disease. The specimen was peripheral blood. CDR3 DNA: TGTGCCAGCAGTTCTATCGGACAGGGGCGAGGAGGCTACACCTTC. Translating gives CASSSIGQGRGGYTF.